One sample yielded the 14 T cell receptor beta chains listed below, sequenced in a study of PD-1 blockade in classical Hodgkin lymphoma. Each patient relapsed following autologous stem cell transplantation, and prior brentuximab vedotin exposure differed. Measured with immunoSEQ multiplex PCR; TCRdb has only the in-frame clones, and not every one. Counted here are tens of thousands of clones, 80% to 90% occurring once; the ten biggest clones make up roughly 10%. Source: peripheral blood mononuclear cells (PBMCs), taken before the second cycle of nivolumab. These receptors came from a human donor with classical Hodgkin lymphoma.

This sequence joins TRBV28 and TRBJ2-5, with D tentatively TRBD2 (6 bases). From germline, CDR1 is MDHEN and CDR2 SYDVKM. The CDR3 covers 11 residues. V dropped 3 bases and J dropped 11 bases, with 10 bases sitting between them. The CDR3 DNA is TGTGCCAGCAGTTTTGCGGGGAGTCAGTACTTC. Encoded protein: CASSFAGSQYF.

The rearrangement uses TRBV10-3 and TRBJ1-2; TRBD1 might be the D (5 bases). The V end was cut by 7 bases, the J end by 4 bases, with 16 bases between. This CDR3 is built from 14 residues. Germline V CDR1 and CDR2: ENHRY, SYGVKD. This chain's CDR3 is CAITAQGGAYGYTF. CDR3 nucleotides: TGTGCCATCACAGCCCAGGGAGGGGCCTATGGCTACACCTTC.

This chain joins TRBV5-1 and TRBJ2-7; D is possibly TRBD1 (6 bases). CDR1 and CDR2 (germline): SGHRS, YFSETQ. With 2 bases removed from V and 0 bases from J, the gap between germline ends came to 15 bases. The CDR3 has 16 amino acids. The CDR3 is CASSLLGTRSSYEQYF. CDR3 coding DNA: TGCGCCAGCAGCTTATTGGGGACAAGGAGCTCCTACGAGCAGTACTTC.

The J gene is TRBJ2-1, the V gene TRBV27, with TRBD1 as a possible D gene (7 bases). Germline V gene data show CDR1 as MNHEY and CDR2 as SMNVEV (reference sequence). Trimming pared 5 bases from V and 4 bases from J, leaving 15 bases between. The CDR3 has 15 residues. CDR3: CASSDQGDFYNEQFF. The CDR3 DNA sequence: TGTGCCAGCAGTGACCAGGGGGACTTTTACAATGAGCAGTTCTTC.

The chain has TRBV5-1 and TRBJ2-1, with D hard to call. The germline gives CDR1 SGHRS, CDR2 YFSETQ. Trimming took off 0 bases at V and 5 bases at J, with 6 bases between the two ends. The CDR3 has 13 residues. The CDR3 nucleotides read TGCGCCAGCAGCTTGGCCACGGACAATGAGCAGTTCTTC. Its translation is CASSLATDNEQFF.

This clone was recorded only once. The V and J genes are TRBV7-9 and TRBJ1-3; TRBD1 is a possible D gene (5 bases). Per germline, CDR1 SEHNR and CDR2 FQNEAQ (reference sequence). Between the trimmed V and J ends, which lost 4 bases and 3 bases, there was a span of 16 bases. CDR3 size: 16 residues. The CDR3 DNA reads as TGTGCCAGCAGCTCCGGACCAGGGTTGGGTGGAAACACCATATATTTT. Protein product: CASSSGPGLGGNTIYF.

The genes are TRBV28 and TRBJ2-7; D gene uncertain. The germline V and J ends were trimmed by 1 base and 0 bases, with 10 bases remaining between them. The CDR3 has 15 residues. The V gene's germline CDR1 is MDHEN and CDR2 SYDVKM. The CDR3 sequence: CASSLSETASYEQYF. Written as DNA, the CDR3 is TGTGCCAGCAGTTTATCCGAGACCGCCTCCTACGAGCAGTACTTC.

This rearrangement joins TRBV27 to TRBJ2-1, with D hard to call. In germline, CDR1 is MNHEY, CDR2 SMNVEV (reference sequence). This CDR3 comprises 14 residues. Trimming stripped 8 bases from V and 7 bases from J, with 18 bases between. This CDR3 reads CASGELSRRNEQFF. CDR3 DNA: TGTGCCAGCGGCGAACTATCAAGAAGGAATGAGCAGTTCTTC.

CDR3 protein: CASSLVRGSLGSQETQYF. The CDR3 DNA reads TGTGCCAGCAGCTTAGTAAGGGGATCATTGGGTAGCCAAGAGACCCAGTACTTC. The V and J genes are TRBV7-9 and TRBJ2-5, with D possibly matching TRBD1 (5 bases). The V end was cut by 1 base, the J end by 1 base, with 19 bases between. Germline loops: CDR1 SEHNR, CDR2 FQNEAQ (reference sequence). CDR3 length: 18 amino acids.

V gene TRBV25-1 combines with J gene TRBJ2-3; D tentatively fits TRBD1 or TRBD2 (6 bases each). The V and J ends lost 8 bases and 2 bases respectively, with 8 bases between them. CDR3 length: 12 amino acids. The germline V gene encodes CDR1 MGHDK and CDR2 SYGVNS. CDR3: CASSGATDTQYF. The DNA for the CDR3 is TGTGCCAGCTCGGGGGCCACAGATACGCAGTATTTT.

The count of this clone is one. The CDR3 coding sequence is TGTGCCAGCAGTTTAGGGACTAGCGGAGGGGAGCAGTACTTC. Translated: CASSLGTSGGEQYF. V is TRBV28 and J is TRBJ2-7, with TRBD2 matching over 11 bases. CDR1 is MDHEN and CDR2 is SYDVKM in the germline V gene. V shed 2 bases, J shed 7 bases, and the junction held 4 bases outside the gene matches. The CDR3 length is 14 residues.

V gene TRBV10-1 combines with J gene TRBJ2-1; weak D call: TRBD2 (5 bases). Germline V CDR1 and CDR2: WNHNN, SYGVQD (reference sequence). This CDR3 is 16 amino acids long. V dropped 2 bases and J dropped 2 bases, with 13 bases sitting between them. This CDR3 reads CASSERTSSPYNEQFF. As DNA, the CDR3 is TGCGCCAGCAGTGAGCGAACTAGTAGTCCCTACAATGAGCAGTTCTTC.

The CDR3 reads CASSLSRGTMNTEAFF. The DNA for the CDR3 is TGTGCCAGCAGTTTATCTCGGGGGACCATGAACACTGAAGCTTTCTTT. V is TRBV28 and J is TRBJ1-1; perhaps TRBD1 as D (5 bases). This CDR3 has 16 residues. V was pared by 1 base and J by 0 bases, with 12 bases between. The germline V gene has CDR1 MDHEN and CDR2 SYDVKM.

The chain recombines TRBV2 with TRBJ2-4; 8 positions match TRBD2. CDR1 is SNHLY and CDR2 is FYNNEI in the germline V gene. CDR3 length equals 13 residues. V lost 6 bases and J lost 6; bases outside the gene matches: 4. The CDR3: CASRGLGGNIQYF. The CDR3 region has the DNA TGTGCCAGCAGGGGACTAGGAGGAAACATTCAGTACTTC.